This TCR beta chain was identified during a study of human T cells and chemical hapten exposure (dated by TCRdb to 2020 to 2023). Background for the entire study: The libraries were sequenced as a pool, and the TCR yield per sample differed mostly because of small variations in library volumes within the pool. For every blood RNA sample, sequencing covered both the TCR alpha and TCR beta chains. Peripheral blood TCR repertoire changes were tracked in vivo in alopecia patients during primary and secondary sensitization to the hapten diphenylcyclopropenone (DPC).

V is cut by 4 bases and J by 5 bases, and the space between the germline ends is 6 bases. CDR3 length: 13 amino acids, cysteine to phenylalanine. Just CDR3 DNA is preserved here, 39 bases in frame from base 1. CDR1 and CDR2, per the germline V gene (reference sequence), are SEHNR and FQNEAQ. Overall study results and their limits: After repeated subsampling, changes were observed in the strength of the expansion versus patch-test correlation and in the threshold at which the correlation became significant. DPC sensitization did not change the number of TCRs with a frequency above 1 in 1000, and there was no evidence of changes in global repertoire structure.

This clonotype was seen repeatedly, ten times or more. Which antigen it targets is not known. Per-nucleotide qualities are absent, and no much larger clonotype sits a single base away. The time point label of this sample denotes: healthy volunteer bleed at 2 weeks. Total RNA was extracted from unfractionated whole blood collected in Tempus Blood RNA tubes. Roughly five healthy volunteers acted as controls for TCR sequencing and had blood drawn at day 0, 2 weeks and 6 weeks. Library generation was performed with RACE. These reads were obtained on a NextSeq 500. Library preparation attached unique molecular identifiers to individual cDNA molecules for quantitative, reproducible TCR counting. In the paper's pipeline: Samples had a median of roughly 100,000 TCRs, with a range from roughly 23,224 to 700,000. The Decombinator software suite was used to annotate the V, J and CDR3 of the TCR reads. To make PS versus PT1 abundance plots, every sample was subsampled to the same number of TCRs (28,000). Expanded TCRs were defined as absent before sensitization and observed at least eight times at the 2-week time point. TCRdb trimmed the raw reads at Q25, called clones with MiXCR and kept productive beta chains. A single entry per CDR3 protein holds the most common genes and DNA from its merged rows. The authors' filters were not applied to this entry. The sample profile shows about 46,000 distinct CDR3 sequences; 3.5% to 4.5% of them were found once. The top ten hold about 1.6% of the sample.

What was sequenced was whole blood. This sequence originates from a female donor in good health. Some clones in this sample may be carry-over from other donors' samples. The V gene is TRBV7-9 and the J gene is TRBJ1-6; matching of 6 bases hints at TRBD1 as the D gene. Here is the DNA: TGTGCCAGCAGCTACAGGGATAATTCACCCCTCCACTTT. Protein translation: CASSYRDNSPLHF.